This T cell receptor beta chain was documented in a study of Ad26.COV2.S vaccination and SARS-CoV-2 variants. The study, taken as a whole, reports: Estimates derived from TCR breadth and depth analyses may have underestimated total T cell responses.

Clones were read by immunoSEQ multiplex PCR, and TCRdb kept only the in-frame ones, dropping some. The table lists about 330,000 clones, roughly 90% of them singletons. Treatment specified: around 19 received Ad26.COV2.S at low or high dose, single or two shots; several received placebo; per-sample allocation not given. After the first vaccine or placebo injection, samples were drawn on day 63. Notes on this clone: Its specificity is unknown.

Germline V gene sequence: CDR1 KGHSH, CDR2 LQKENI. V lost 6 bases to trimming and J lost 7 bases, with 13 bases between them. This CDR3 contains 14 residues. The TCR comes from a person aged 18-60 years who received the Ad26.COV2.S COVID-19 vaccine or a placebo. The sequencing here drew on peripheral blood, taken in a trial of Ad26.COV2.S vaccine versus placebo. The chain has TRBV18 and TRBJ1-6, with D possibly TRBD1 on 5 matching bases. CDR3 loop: CASSPGLLNSPLHF. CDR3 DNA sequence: TGTGCCAGCTCTCCGGGACTGTTAAATTCACCCCTCCACTTT.